Shown below are 13 T cell receptor beta chains from a single sample sequenced in a study of T cell responses to AZD1222 COVID-19 vaccine. Data came from immunoSEQ multiplex PCR; TCRdb stores just in-frame clones and leaves some out. The data show some 190,000 clones, about nine tenths seen once. The sequenced sample was peripheral blood, obtained 28 days after the second AZD1222 dose. These receptors were taken from an adult who received the AZD1222 COVID-19 vaccine.

CDR3 sequence reads: CAISRDKGNSPLHF. CDR3 DNA sequence: TGTGCCATCAGCAGGGACAAAGGAAATTCACCCCTCCACTTT. The chain is built from TRBV10-3 and TRBJ1-6; the D gene is possibly TRBD1 (6 bases). Germline CDR1 and CDR2: ENHRY and SYGVKD. The CDR3 totals 14 residues. Trimming shortened V by 6 bases and J by 7 bases, and 13 bases separated the two germline ends.

The rearrangement uses TRBV12-3 or TRBV12-4 and TRBJ1-2; D is undetermined. V lost 2 bases and J lost 7, with 11 bases in between. This CDR3 comprises 13 residues. CDR3 DNA sequence: TGTGCCAGCAGTTTAAAGCAGGTCGCTGGCTACACCTTC. It codes for CASSLKQVAGYTF.

This clone was found a few times. The chain has TRBV10-3 and TRBJ1-4; possible D gene TRBD1, 5 bases. This CDR3 has 16 amino acids. The germline V gene has CDR1 ENHRY and CDR2 SYGVKD. The germline V and J ends were trimmed by 3 bases and 5 bases, with 16 bases remaining between them. The CDR3: CAISDPSAGFNEKLFF. CDR3 DNA sequence: TGTGCCATCAGTGATCCATCGGCAGGGTTCAATGAAAAACTGTTTTTT.

The rearrangement uses TRBV7-3 and TRBJ2-6; 8 positions agree with TRBD1. Germline assignment: CDR1 SGHTA and CDR2 FQGTGA. V lost 5 bases and J lost 1; bases outside the gene matches: 7. The length of the CDR3 is 17 residues. Here the CDR3 reads CASSPGQGRSGANVLTF. CDR3 coding DNA: TGTGCCAGCAGCCCAGGACAGGGACGATCTGGGGCCAACGTCCTGACTTTC.

This chain connects TRBV30 to TRBJ1-1; 9 bases are a match to TRBD1. Looked up from germline, CDR1 is GTSNPN and CDR2 is SVGIG (reference sequence). This CDR3 is built from 15 residues. Trimming cost V 0 bases and J 6 bases; bases outside gene matches: 8. The CDR3 sequence is CAWSVRRDRGSEAFF. The CDR3 region has the DNA TGTGCCTGGAGTGTACGTAGAGACAGGGGGTCTGAAGCTTTCTTT.

V is TRBV7-2 and J is TRBJ1-2, with unresolved D. Trimming took 1 base from V and 2 from J, leaving 5 bases between them. From germline, CDR1 is SGHTA and CDR2 FQGNSA. The CDR3 totals 13 residues. CDR3 protein: CASSLDGNYGYTF. CDR3 in DNA: TGTGCCAGCAGCTTAGACGGCAACTATGGCTACACCTTC.

The DNA of the CDR3 is TGTGCCACCAGCAGTAGGTGGAATGAGCAGTTCTTC. This sequence encodes CATSSRWNEQFF. The V and J genes are TRBV15 and TRBJ2-1; no reliable D call. The CDR3 contains 12 residues. The germline gives CDR1 LNHNV, CDR2 YYDKDF (reference sequence). V was clipped by 3 bases and J by 7 bases, with 7 bases between them.

This clone was seen more than once but under ten times. V usage is TRBV28 and J usage is TRBJ1-2, with 7 bases that match TRBD1. Trimming cost V 7 bases and J 8 bases; bases outside gene matches: 13. Germline V gene lookup returns CDR1 MDHEN and CDR2 SYDVKM. This CDR3 has 14 amino acids. The CDR3 bases are TGTGCCAGCATCGACAGGGTCCGGGGGATCGGCTACACCTTC. Its translation is CASIDRVRGIGYTF.

The V and J genes are TRBV11-2 and TRBJ1-2; D perhaps matches TRBD1 (6 bases). This CDR3 is 14 amino acids long. V was trimmed by 5 bases and J by 7 bases, leaving 17 bases between them. The germline V gene encodes CDR1 SGHAT and CDR2 FQNNGV. The CDR3 coding sequence is TGTGCCAGCAGCCCAAGATCAGGGGCCCTTGGCTACACCTTC. Its translation: CASSPRSGALGYTF.

In this sample, this clone turned up once. The V call is TRBV4-2, the J call TRBJ2-2, with 10 bases that match TRBD2. Trimming cost V 1 base and J 4 bases; bases outside gene matches: 9. The CDR3 spans 18 residues. Germline assignment: CDR1 LGHNA and CDR2 YNFKEQ. The DNA of the CDR3 is TGTGCCAGCAGCCAAGCTCAGCGGGGGGGCGGGGGCACCGGGGAGCTGTTTTTT. Its protein is CASSQAQRGGGGTGELFF.

The chain employs TRBV19 and TRBJ1-1; D unresolved. There are 14 residues in the CDR3. CDR1 and CDR2 from the germline V gene are LNHDA and SQIVND (reference sequence). With 6 bases removed from V and 0 bases from J, the gap between germline ends came to 11 bases. This CDR3 is CASSPYVVNTEAFF. The CDR3 DNA sequence: TGTGCCAGTAGCCCCTACGTGGTGAACACTGAAGCTTTCTTT.

The gene calls are TRBV28 and TRBJ1-6, with D possibly being TRBD1 (5 bases). Per the germline V gene, CDR1 is MDHEN and CDR2 is SYDVKM. V lost 7 bases and J lost 9, with 16 bases in between. This CDR3 region has 14 residues. CDR3 loop: CASTWGGDASPLHF. The CDR3 nucleotides read TGTGCCAGCACCTGGGGGGGGGACGCTTCACCCCTCCACTTT.

As to this clone: At the DNA level, this CDR3 is encoded by other sequences in the same sample as well. This rearrangement joins TRBV2 to TRBJ1-5, with 8 bases aligning to TRBD1. The CDR3 covers 14 residues. In germline, CDR1 is SNHLY, CDR2 FYNNEI. Trimming took 6 bases from V and 2 from J; bases not matched to a gene: 3. The CDR3 DNA sequence: TGTGCCAGCAGCGGGACAGGAGGCAATCAGCCCCAGCATTTT. Protein: CASSGTGGNQPQHF.